This is a list of T cell receptor beta chains from one sample in a study of blood T cell repertoires in COVID-19. Sequencing was performed with immunoSEQ multiplex PCR; in TCRdb, only in-frame clones are kept and a portion is missing. The sample holds just over 300,000 clones, around nine tenths seen once. The sample comprised PBMCs or T cells enriched from blood (not recorded which). The receptor source for this set is a woman aged 40 to 50 who had recovered from COVID-19. Both conserved end residues are part of each CDR3. The order of the fields is V gene, J gene, CDR3 protein.

V gene: TRBV5-1; J gene: TRBJ1-1; CDR3 protein: CASSWGTKTEAFF
V gene: TRBV6-5; J gene: TRBJ1-1; CDR3 protein: CASSYSQGSFTEAFF
V gene: TRBV7-8; J gene: TRBJ2-7; CDR3 protein: CASSFSGTSGLYEQYF
V gene: TRBV9; J gene: TRBJ2-1; CDR3 protein: CASSGGTSGYNEQFF
V gene: TRBV2; J gene: TRBJ1-2; CDR3 protein: CASYERGMNYGYTF
V gene: TRBV28; J gene: TRBJ1-5; CDR3 protein: CASTERGKWQPQHF
V gene: TRBV24-1; J gene: TRBJ1-5; CDR3 protein: CATSVQGEKPQHF
V gene: TRBV6-2/TRBV6-3; J gene: TRBJ2-3; CDR3 protein: CASSFSSGGAGDTQYF
V gene: TRBV11-1; J gene: TRBJ2-3; CDR3 protein: CASVRDRGLDTQYF
V gene: TRBV19; J gene: TRBJ2-6; CDR3 protein: CASSLSGGLGANVLTF
V gene: TRBV3-1/TRBV3-2; J gene: TRBJ1-2; CDR3 protein: CASSQEGGRGYGYTF
V gene: TRBV7-2; J gene: TRBJ2-7; CDR3 protein: CASSLAGAREQYF
V gene: TRBV29-1; J gene: TRBJ1-2; CDR3 protein: CSSEGGERYGYTF
V gene: TRBV3-1/TRBV3-2; J gene: TRBJ1-1; CDR3 protein: CASSPGHQGTEAFF
V gene: TRBV7-6; J gene: TRBJ1-5; CDR3 protein: CASSLGTGESNQPQHF
V gene: TRBV24-1; J gene: TRBJ2-1; CDR3 protein: CATSPSGNEQFF
V gene: TRBV23-1; J gene: TRBJ1-6; CDR3 protein: CASSQTRGKGSPLHF
V gene: TRBV3-1/TRBV3-2; J gene: TRBJ1-2; CDR3 protein: CASSSQGAFYGYTF
V gene: TRBV3-1/TRBV3-2; J gene: TRBJ1-5; CDR3 protein: CASSQFTGANQPQHF
V gene: TRBV7-3; J gene: TRBJ1-6; CDR3 protein: CASSLMGRDNSPLHF
V gene: TRBV24-1; J gene: TRBJ1-2; CDR3 protein: CATSDTDRASGYTF
V gene: TRBV19; J gene: TRBJ1-4; CDR3 protein: CASSPGQGTEKLFF
V gene: TRBV5-1; J gene: TRBJ2-1; CDR3 protein: CASSLARTGGNEQFF
V gene: TRBV3-1/TRBV3-2; J gene: TRBJ1-1; CDR3 protein: CASSQGAGGTEAFF
V gene: TRBV7-9; J gene: TRBJ2-3; CDR3 protein: CASSLETIVGTQYF
V gene: TRBV11-1; J gene: TRBJ2-1; CDR3 protein: CASSATSGGSNEQFF
V gene: TRBV18; J gene: TRBJ2-2; CDR3 protein: CASSAYRVTNTGELFF
V gene: TRBV6-2/TRBV6-3; J gene: TRBJ2-7; CDR3 protein: CASSYTDRAYYEQYF
V gene: TRBV28; J gene: TRBJ2-5; CDR3 protein: CASSLRELETQYF
V gene: TRBV7-2; J gene: TRBJ2-7; CDR3 protein: CASSLGDYEQYF
V gene: TRBV2; J gene: TRBJ2-7; CDR3 protein: CASREDRGRFSF
V gene: TRBV7-8; J gene: TRBJ1-4; CDR3 protein: CASSARQTLFEKLFF
V gene: TRBV24-1; J gene: TRBJ2-3; CDR3 protein: CATSLAGADTQYF
V gene: TRBV5-4; J gene: TRBJ2-1; CDR3 protein: CASSFSRVVDEQFF
V gene: TRBV27; J gene: TRBJ2-2; CDR3 protein: CASSLGHANTGELFF
V gene: TRBV28; J gene: TRBJ2-5; CDR3 protein: CASSLSDRGWQETQYF
V gene: TRBV7-9; J gene: TRBJ2-1; CDR3 protein: CASSQGVRNEQFF
V gene: TRBV4-2; J gene: TRBJ2-1; CDR3 protein: CASRAGVSNEQFF
V gene: TRBV5-1; J gene: TRBJ1-4; CDR3 protein: CASSFQGLNEKLFF
V gene: TRBV6-6; J gene: TRBJ1-1; CDR3 protein: CASSSYRGQNTEAFF
V gene: TRBV28; J gene: TRBJ1-1; CDR3 protein: CASSSPGQGKTEAFF
V gene: TRBV2; J gene: TRBJ2-1; CDR3 protein: CATTGVEFNEQFF
V gene: TRBV5-4; J gene: TRBJ1-2; CDR3 protein: CASSFIGGSYGYTF
V gene: TRBV7-2; J gene: TRBJ2-1; CDR3 protein: CASRHPGLGIVDEQFF
V gene: TRBV6-5; J gene: TRBJ1-1; CDR3 protein: CASTAGGLNTEAFF
V gene: TRBV18; J gene: TRBJ1-2; CDR3 protein: CASSERQINYGYTF
V gene: TRBV6-1; J gene: TRBJ2-7; CDR3 protein: CASSRDRGTSYEQYF
V gene: TRBV5-1; J gene: TRBJ1-2; CDR3 protein: CASSLAAGTNYGYTF
V gene: TRBV7-6; J gene: TRBJ2-1; CDR3 protein: CASSLMGLAEGGEQFF
V gene: TRBV7-9; J gene: TRBJ1-2; CDR3 protein: CASIITGDYGYTF
V gene: TRBV6-5; J gene: TRBJ1-1; CDR3 protein: CASRTGILRDTEAFF
V gene: TRBV5-6; J gene: TRBJ1-1; CDR3 protein: CASSSGQMNTEAFF
V gene: TRBV29-1; J gene: TRBJ1-1; CDR3 protein: CSGGQANTGAFF
V gene: TRBV18; J gene: TRBJ2-2; CDR3 protein: CASSPRQTGSGELFF
V gene: TRBV4-3; J gene: TRBJ2-1; CDR3 protein: CASSQGPGGPGEQFF
V gene: TRBV13; J gene: TRBJ2-2; CDR3 protein: CASSFPRGTGDTGELFF
V gene: TRBV7-3; J gene: TRBJ1-1; CDR3 protein: CASSLQGSTEAFF
V gene: TRBV7-9; J gene: TRBJ1-2; CDR3 protein: CASSLGGLGYGYTF
V gene: TRBV6-1; J gene: TRBJ2-7; CDR3 protein: CASSEQAGFSYEQYF
V gene: TRBV10-3; J gene: TRBJ2-1; CDR3 protein: CAIRGTSGSHNEQFF